These T cell receptor beta chains were read from a single sample in a study of blood T cells in healthy people across ages. Via MiXCR, TCRdb re-called the 5' RACE reads, giving one row per CDR3 protein. The sample includes fewer than 950,000 distinct CDR3 sequences, around half of them seen just once. The sequencing input was blood. The origin of the receptors is a man older than 75 in good health. The CDR3 runs from the conserved cysteine through the conserved F or W. The D gene is left open where the match is weak. Size values are once, few and many counts, or a class for expanded clones, and some rows have none.

CDR3 DNA,CDR3 protein,J gene,D gene,clone size,V gene
TGCAGCGTCCGCTGGGGGAGCTCCTACGAGCAGTACTTC,CSVRWGSSYEQYF,TRBJ2-7,.,many,TRBV29-1
TGTGCCAGCAGCCAAGTGTCAAGACAGGGAGGGAAGGGCTACACCTTC,CASSQVSRQGGKGYTF,TRBJ1-2,TRBD1,few,TRBV14
TGTGCCAGCAGCCCCGCCATGCTAGTGACAGATACGCAGTATTTT,CASSPAMLVTDTQYF,TRBJ2-3,.,few,TRBV12-3/TRBV12-4
TGCAGTGTATCAGGGGTTTCGGAGACCCAGTACTTC,CSVSGVSETQYF,TRBJ2-5,.,.,TRBV20-1
TGTGCCAGCAGTTTTCGACTAGCGGGAGGGCGGGACGAGCAGTACTTC,CASSFRLAGGRDEQYF,TRBJ2-7,TRBD2,few,TRBV12-3/TRBV12-4
TGTGCCAGCAGAACGGCGATGAACACTGAAGCTTTCTTT,CASRTAMNTEAFF,TRBJ1-1,.,few,TRBV6-2/TRBV6-3
TGTGCCAGCAGTCGAATAGGGGCGGAAAAACTGTTTTTT,CASSRIGAEKLFF,TRBJ1-4,.,.,TRBV5-5
TGTGCCAGCAGCCCTAGAGTCAGGCTAGCGGGCACCTATGAGCAGTTCTTC,CASSPRVRLAGTYEQFF,TRBJ2-1,TRBD2,.,TRBV7-8
TGTGCCAGCAGCTTGGCGGGGAGCGGGTCCGCGGCCAAAAACATTCAGTACTTC,CASSLAGSGSAAKNIQYF,TRBJ2-4,.,.,TRBV7-2
TGTGCCAGCAGCTTAGTTAGGGACGTCCCGCCCGATGAGCAGTTCTTC,CASSLVRDVPPDEQFF,TRBJ2-1,.,.,TRBV7-3
TGTGCCAGCAGCTTAATGGGTTCCCAAGAGACCCAGTACTTC,CASSLMGSQETQYF,TRBJ2-5,.,.,TRBV7-2